The entry below describes one T cell receptor beta chain. The data belong to a study of blood T cell repertoires in COVID-19. Study overall: Sites in the United States, Italy and Spain provided acute and convalescent COVID-19 samples. Sources were T cells, B-cell-depleted T cells, or PBMCs; the material itself was cDNA or gDNA.

As processed by the authors: Amplified reference gene primers provided the basis for estimating nucleated cell counts. Sequencing was performed with immunoSEQ multiplex PCR; in TCRdb, only in-frame clones are kept and a portion is missing. The DNA gave D and trimming, while V, J and clone size come from that table. The sample lists approximately 180,000 clones; 88% were seen once. CDR3 length: 13 amino acids. In germline, CDR1 is MNHEY, CDR2 SMNVEV (reference sequence). V shed 8 bases, J shed 8 bases, and the junction held 7 bases outside the gene matches. The rearrangement uses TRBV27 and TRBJ1-4; 8 bases fit TRBD1. The source of this sequence is a man between 40 and 49 years old with active or convalescent COVID-19. Sample: peripheral blood. Here the CDR3 reads CASRQGIGEKLFF. In nucleotides, the CDR3 is TGTGCCAGCCGACAGGGGATAGGAGAAAAACTGTTTTTT.